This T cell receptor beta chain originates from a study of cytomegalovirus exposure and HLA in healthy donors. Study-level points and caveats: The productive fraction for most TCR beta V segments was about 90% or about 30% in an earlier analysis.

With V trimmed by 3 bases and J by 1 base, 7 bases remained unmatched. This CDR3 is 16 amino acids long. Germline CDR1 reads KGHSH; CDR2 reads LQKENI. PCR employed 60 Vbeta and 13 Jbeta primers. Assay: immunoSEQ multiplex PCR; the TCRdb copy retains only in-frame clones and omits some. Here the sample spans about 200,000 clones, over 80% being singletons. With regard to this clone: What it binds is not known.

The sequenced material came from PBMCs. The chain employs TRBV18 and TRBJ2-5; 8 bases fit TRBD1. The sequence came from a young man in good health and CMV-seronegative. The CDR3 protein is CASSPRTGLRQETQYF. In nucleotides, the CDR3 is TGTGCCAGCTCACCCCGGACAGGGTTGCGCCAAGAGACCCAGTACTTC.